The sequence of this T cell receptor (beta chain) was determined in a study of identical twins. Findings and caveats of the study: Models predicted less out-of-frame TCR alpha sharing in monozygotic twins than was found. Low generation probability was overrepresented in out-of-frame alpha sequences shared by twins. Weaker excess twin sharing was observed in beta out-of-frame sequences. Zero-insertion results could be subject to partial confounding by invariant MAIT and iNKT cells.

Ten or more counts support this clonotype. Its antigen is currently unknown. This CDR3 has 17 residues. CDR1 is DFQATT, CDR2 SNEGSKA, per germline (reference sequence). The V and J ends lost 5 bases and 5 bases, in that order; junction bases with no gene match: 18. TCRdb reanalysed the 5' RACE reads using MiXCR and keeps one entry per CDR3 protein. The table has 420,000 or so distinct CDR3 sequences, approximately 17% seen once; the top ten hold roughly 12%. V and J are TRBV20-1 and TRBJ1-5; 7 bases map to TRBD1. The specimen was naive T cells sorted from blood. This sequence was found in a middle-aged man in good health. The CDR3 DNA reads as TGCAGTGCTCCCGAAAAAGATCAGGGGGTTTGGGATCAGCCCCAGCATTTT. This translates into CSAPEKDQGVWDQPQHF.